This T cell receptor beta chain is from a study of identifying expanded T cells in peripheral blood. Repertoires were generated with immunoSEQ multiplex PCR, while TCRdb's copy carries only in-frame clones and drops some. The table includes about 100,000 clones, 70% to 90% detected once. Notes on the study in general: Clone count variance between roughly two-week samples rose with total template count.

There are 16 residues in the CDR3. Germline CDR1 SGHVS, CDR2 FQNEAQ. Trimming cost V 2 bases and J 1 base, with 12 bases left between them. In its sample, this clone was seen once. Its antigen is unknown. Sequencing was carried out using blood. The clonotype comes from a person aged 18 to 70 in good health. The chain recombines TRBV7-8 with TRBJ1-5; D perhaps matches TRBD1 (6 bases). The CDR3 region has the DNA TGTGCCAGCAGCTTAAGCTACAGGGTGAGCAATCAGCCCCAGCATTTT. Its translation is CASSLSYRVSNQPQHF.